This record covers a single T cell receptor (beta chain). The data were obtained in a study of technical replicates of blood from several donors. The V end lost 4 bases, the J end lost 4 bases, and 13 bases lay between the germline ends. In germline, CDR1 is MNHEY, CDR2 SVGAGI. CDR3 size: 14 residues. The table came from immunoSEQ multiplex PCR; TCRdb's copy has only in-frame clones and leaves some out. Counted here are 75,000 to 95,000 clones, around 89% occurring once; the ten biggest clones make up 0.41%. The clonotype was recovered from a human donor in good health. Input material: T cells isolated from PBMCs. The gene calls are TRBV6-5 and TRBJ1-2, with D perhaps matching TRBD1 (5 bases). The CDR3 loop is CASSFSTAFYGYTF. The CDR3 DNA reads TGTGCCAGCAGTTTTTCGACAGCTTTCTATGGCTACACCTTC.